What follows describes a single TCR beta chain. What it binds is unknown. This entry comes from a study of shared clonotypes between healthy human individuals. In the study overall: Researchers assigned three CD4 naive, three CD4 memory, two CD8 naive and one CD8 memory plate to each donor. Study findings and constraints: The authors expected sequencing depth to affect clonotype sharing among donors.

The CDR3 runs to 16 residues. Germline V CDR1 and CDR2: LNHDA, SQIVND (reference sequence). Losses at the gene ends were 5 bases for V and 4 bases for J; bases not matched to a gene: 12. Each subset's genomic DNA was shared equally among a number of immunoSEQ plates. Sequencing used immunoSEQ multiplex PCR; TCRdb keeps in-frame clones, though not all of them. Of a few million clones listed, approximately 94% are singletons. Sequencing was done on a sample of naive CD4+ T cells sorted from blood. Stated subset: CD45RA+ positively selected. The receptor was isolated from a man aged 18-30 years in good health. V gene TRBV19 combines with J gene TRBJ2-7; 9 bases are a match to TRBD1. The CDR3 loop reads CASSAPGQGNRYEQYF. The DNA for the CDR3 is TGTGCCAGTAGTGCCCCGGGACAGGGAAATCGGTACGAGCAGTACTTC.